One sample yielded the 32 T cell receptor beta chains listed below, sequenced in a study of graft-versus-host responses after intestinal transplantation. Profiled with immunoSEQ multiplex PCR; TCRdb holds only in-frame clones, not every one. Here the sample spans about 86,000 clones, about 87% being singletons. Antigens for these TCRs are unknown. The sample in question was unstimulated CD4+ T cells sorted from spleen or lymph node cells, obtained before transplant. These receptors were obtained from a human donor who was the organ donor for an intestinal transplant.

The J gene is TRBJ1-5, the V gene TRBV2; D is undetermined. V shed 3 bases and J shed 2 bases, with 11 bases lying between them. Germline V lookup: CDR1 SNHLY, CDR2 FYNNEI. The CDR3 contains 15 residues. The CDR3 DNA reads as TGTGCCAGCAGTGATGAGGGCTTAGGCAATCAGCCCCAGCATTTT. It codes for CASSDEGLGNQPQHF.

The rearrangement uses TRBV5-1 and TRBJ2-7; TRBD2 is a possible D gene (5 bases). The germline CDR1 and CDR2 sequences are SGHRS and YFSETQ. V shed 1 base and J shed 5 bases, with 13 bases lying between them. The CDR3 has 14 residues. In DNA form, the CDR3 reads TGCGCCAGCAGCTTGACCCCGGGGAGAGACGAGCAGTACTTC. Its protein product is CASSLTPGRDEQYF.

V gene TRBV15 combines with J gene TRBJ2-7; perhaps TRBD1 as D (5 bases). Germline V lookup: CDR1 LNHNV, CDR2 YYDKDF (reference sequence). There are 15 residues in the CDR3. Trimming stripped 1 base from V and 0 bases from J, with 10 bases between. CDR3 protein: CATSRGPGNSYEQYF. In nucleotides, the CDR3 is TGTGCCACCAGCAGAGGCCCAGGGAACTCCTACGAGCAGTACTTC.

This clone was observed a few times. This chain uses TRBV2 with TRBJ2-7; no reliable D call. This CDR3 region has 13 residues. Per germline, CDR1 SNHLY and CDR2 FYNNEI. V lost 4 bases, J lost 5 bases, and 12 bases lay in between. CDR3 sequence: CASSVGLFNEQYF. CDR3 DNA sequence: TGTGCCAGCAGTGTGGGCCTGTTTAACGAGCAGTACTTC.

The chain combines TRBV25-1 with TRBJ2-5, with D tentatively TRBD2 (6 bases). The CDR3 runs 13 residues. Germline CDR1 reads MGHDK; CDR2 reads SYGVNS. Trimming removed 4 bases at V and 5 bases at J, with 11 bases between. CDR3 protein: CASSVGGGETQYF. The CDR3 region has the DNA TGTGCCAGCAGTGTGGGCGGAGGGGAGACCCAGTACTTC.

The DNA of the CDR3 is TGTGCCATCAGTGAGTTGGAAGCGGCGGCCTACGAGCAGTACTTC. Translating it yields CAISELEAAAYEQYF. The V call is TRBV10-3, the J call TRBJ2-7; TRBD2 might be the D (5 bases). CDR1 is ENHRY, CDR2 SYGVKD, per germline. This CDR3 region has 15 residues. V dropped 1 base and J dropped 2 bases, with 12 bases sitting between them.

J is TRBJ2-7 and V is TRBV6-6; no definite D call. This CDR3 has 12 residues. CDR1 and CDR2 (germline): MNHNY, SVGAGI (reference sequence). V was shortened by 6 bases and J by 7 bases, with 13 bases between the two germline ends. The CDR3 region is CASSYPVREQYF. The CDR3 coding sequence is TGTGCCAGCAGCTATCCCGTTCGGGAGCAGTACTTC.

The V call is TRBV19, the J call TRBJ1-5; perhaps TRBD1 as D (6 bases). The CDR3 has 19 amino acids. Germline V gene sequence: CDR1 LNHDA, CDR2 SQIVND (reference sequence). The V and J ends lost 2 bases and 0 bases respectively, with 20 bases between them. The CDR3 here is CASSILVSTGQYSNQPQHF. In DNA form, the CDR3 reads TGTGCCAGTAGTATATTGGTCTCGACTGGACAGTATAGCAATCAGCCCCAGCATTTT. Together with reference TRBV19 and TRBJ1-5, the CDR3 gives the full variable domain: DGGITQSPKYLFRKEGQNVTLSCEQNLNHDAMYWYRQDPGQGLRLIYYSQIVNDFQKGDIAEGYSVSREKKESFPLTVTSAQKNPTAFYLCASSILVSTGQYSNQPQHFGDGTRLSIL.

The V gene is TRBV19, the J gene TRBJ1-5; 9 bases map to TRBD1. Germline CDR1 is LNHDA and CDR2 is SQIVND (reference sequence). V lost 6 bases and J lost 2; bases outside the gene matches: 5. The CDR3 contains 15 residues. The CDR3 DNA reads as TGTGCCAGTAGACGAGACAGGGGGGGCAATCAGCCCCAGCATTTT. It encodes CASRRDRGGNQPQHF.

The CDR3 protein is CASSLVRGYGYTF. The CDR3 DNA follows: TGTGCCAGCAGTTTAGTCAGGGGGTATGGCTACACCTTC. The V and J genes are TRBV28 and TRBJ1-2; 7 bases match TRBD1. Germline CDR1 and CDR2: MDHEN and SYDVKM. V dropped 2 bases and J dropped 5; count of bases not matched to a gene: 2. This CDR3 comprises 13 residues.

This clone occurred once. V gene TRBV28 combines with J gene TRBJ2-7; 8 positions agree with TRBD2. J was trimmed by 6 bases and V by 6 bases; bases with no gene match: 10. The length of the CDR3 is 14 residues. Germline loops: CDR1 MDHEN, CDR2 SYDVKM. CDR3 nucleotide sequence: TGTGCCAGCAGACCCGGGGGGGGGCGCCTCGAGCAGTACTTC. Translating gives CASRPGGGRLEQYF. The entire variable domain, with the rest obtained from reference TRBV28 and TRBJ2-7, is as follows: DVKVTQSSRYLVKRTGEKVFLECVQDMDHENMFWYRQDPGLGLRLIYFSYDVKMKEKGDIPEGYSVSREKKERFSLILESASTNQTSMYLCASRPGGGRLEQYFGPGTRLTVT.

V gene TRBV11-3 combines with J gene TRBJ1-4; D call uncertain. V was pared by 1 base and J by 6 bases, with 12 bases between. This CDR3 is 15 amino acids long. In germline, CDR1 is SGHNT, CDR2 YENEEA. CDR3: CASSLGRGVDEKLFF. DNA of the CDR3: TGTGCCAGCAGCTTAGGACGCGGGGTTGATGAAAAACTGTTTTTT.

The chain couples TRBV29-1 to TRBJ2-1; 8 nucleotides line up with TRBD2. Germline assignment: CDR1 SQVTM and CDR2 ANQGSEA. V lost 3 bases and J lost 0; bases outside the gene matches: 7. The CDR3 length is 16 residues. Here the CDR3 DNA reads TGCAGCGTTGATACTAGCGGTTCGAGCTCCTACAATGAGCAGTTCTTC. Translated: CSVDTSGSSSYNEQFF.

CDR3 loop: CASSFQVDYGYTF. The DNA of the CDR3 is TGTGCCAGCAGCTTTCAGGTCGACTATGGCTACACCTTC. V is TRBV5-4 and J is TRBJ1-2; no firm D call. The CDR3 consists of 13 residues. Trimming removed 2 bases from V and 3 bases from J, with 8 bases in between. The germline CDR1 and CDR2 sequences are SGHNT and YYREEE (reference sequence). The whole variable domain, remainder taken from reference TRBV5-4 and TRBJ1-2, is ETGVTQSPTHLIKTRGQQVTLRCSSQSGHNTVSWYQQALGQGPQFIFQYYREEENGRGNFPPRFSGLQFPNYSSELNVNALELDDSALYLCASSFQVDYGYTFGSGTRLTVV.

The chain has TRBV30 and TRBJ2-3, with D tentatively TRBD2 (6 bases). The CDR3 is made up of 16 amino acids. Germline assignment: CDR1 GTSNPN and CDR2 SVGIG (reference sequence). The V end was cut by 2 bases, the J end by 2 bases, with 17 bases between. CDR3 residues: CAWSQAWEESTDTQYF. The CDR3 DNA is TGTGCCTGGAGTCAAGCCTGGGAGGAGTCCACAGATACGCAGTATTTT.

This rearrangement joins TRBV11-2 to TRBJ2-7, with D possibly TRBD1 on 7 matching bases. V lost 5 bases, J lost 2 bases, and 19 bases lay in between. CDR1 and CDR2 from the germline V gene are SGHAT and FQNNGV. This CDR3 is built from 16 residues. CDR3 loop: CASSRGRSGQTYEQYF. The CDR3 DNA reads as TGTGCCAGCAGCCGGGGGAGATCGGGACAGACCTACGAGCAGTACTTC.

The rearrangement uses TRBV25-1 and TRBJ2-1, with 8 positions matching TRBD1. Trimming took 4 bases from V and 7 from J; bases not matched to a gene: 6. The germline V gene has CDR1 MGHDK and CDR2 SYGVNS. This CDR3 has 14 amino acids. The CDR3 DNA follows: TGTGCCAGCAGTGGGACAGGGTCGACGAATGAGCAGTTCTTC. Translation: CASSGTGSTNEQFF.

CDR3: CAIRDSLNTEAFF. DNA of the CDR3: TGTGCCATCAGGGACTCCTTAAACACTGAAGCTTTCTTT. This chain joins TRBV10-3 and TRBJ1-1, with unresolved D. Germline V gives CDR1 ENHRY, CDR2 SYGVKD. The CDR3 consists of 13 residues. The ends were cut back, 6 bases at V and 2 bases at J, with 10 bases in the middle.

The CDR3 DNA is TGTGCCAGCAGCTCGTGGACTAGGAAGGAGACCCAGTACTTC. Translation: CASSSWTRKETQYF. The V call is TRBV11-2, the J call TRBJ2-5; 7 positions agree with TRBD2. The length of the CDR3 is 14 residues. Per germline, CDR1 SGHAT and CDR2 FQNNGV. Trimming removed 4 bases from V and 5 bases from J; junction bases left unmatched: 7. Using reference TRBV11-2 and TRBJ2-5 for the parts outside the CDR3, the full variable domain is EAGVAQSPRYKIIEKRQSVAFWCNPISGHATLYWYQQILGQGPKLLIQFQNNGVVDDSQLPKDRFSAERLKGVDSTLKIQPAKLEDSAVYLCASSSWTRKETQYFGPGTRLLVL.

This clone appeared a single time. This chain links TRBV5-4 with TRBJ2-5; 8 bases fit TRBD2. CDR1 SGHNT and CDR2 YYREEE come from the germline V gene (reference sequence). J gave up 5 bases and V 3 bases, and 9 bases lay outside the gene matches. The CDR3 is 15 amino acids. As DNA, the CDR3 is TGTGCCAGCAGCTCGCCCTCTAGCGGGCGGGAGACCCAGTACTTC. This gives the protein CASSSPSSGRETQYF.

This CDR3 is CASTQARPEQYF. In DNA form, the CDR3 reads TGTGCCAGCACCCAAGCCAGGCCCGAGCAGTACTTC. This chain joins TRBV6-1 and TRBJ2-5; D gene unclear. The J call is uncertain, as TRBJ2-7 better fits the DNA end. The CDR3 is 12 amino acids. Germline V gene sequence: CDR1 MNHNS, CDR2 SASEGT.

The chain carries TRBV30 and TRBJ2-3; 9 positions agree with TRBD2. V lost 3 bases to trimming and J lost 0 bases; unmatched junction nucleotides: 7. There are 16 residues in the CDR3. Germline CDR1 reads GTSNPN; CDR2 reads SVGIG (reference sequence). CDR3 DNA sequence: TGTGCCTGGAGACAACGGACTAGCGCGAGCACAGATACGCAGTATTTT. Protein product: CAWRQRTSASTDTQYF.

V is TRBV5-4 and J is TRBJ2-1, with D possibly TRBD2 on 7 matching bases. The CDR3 loop spans 16 amino acids. V lost 0 bases, J lost 8 bases, and 18 bases lay in between. The germline V gene has CDR1 SGHNT and CDR2 YYREEE (reference sequence). The CDR3 DNA reads as TGTGCCAGCAGCTTGGCGGGGGGCCTGCTTCGACATGAGCAGTTCTTC. Its protein product is CASSLAGGLLRHEQFF.

V usage is TRBV2 and J usage is TRBJ1-2, with 10 bases identical to TRBD1. CDR1 and CDR2 (germline): SNHLY, FYNNEI. This CDR3 region has 16 residues. The junction had 11 bases not matched to a gene; V was cut back by 2 bases and J by 8 bases. CDR3 nucleotides: TGTGCCAGCAGTGAACCCCCTGACAGGGGGCGAAGGGGCTACACCTTC. Amino acids: CASSEPPDRGRRGYTF.

This chain connects TRBV6-6 to TRBJ1-5; TRBD1 is a possible D gene (5 bases). The germline gives CDR1 MNHNY, CDR2 SVGAGI (reference sequence). There are 16 residues in the CDR3. V gave up 7 bases and J gave up 0 bases, with 16 bases separating them. The chain's CDR3 is CASTPGGGYSNQPQHF. The CDR3 coding sequence is TGTGCCAGCACCCCGGGGGGTGGGTATAGCAATCAGCCCCAGCATTTT.

V usage is TRBV5-1 and J usage is TRBJ2-3; no definite D call. With 1 base removed from V and 1 base from J, the gap between germline ends came to 7 bases. CDR3 length: 14 residues. Germline V gives CDR1 SGHRS, CDR2 YFSETQ. The CDR3 reads CASSLKTGTDTQYF. The CDR3, as DNA: TGCGCCAGCAGCTTGAAAACAGGCACAGATACGCAGTATTTT.

This sequence joins TRBV15 and TRBJ1-5, with D perhaps TRBD1 (5 bases). Germline CDR1 and CDR2: LNHNV and YYDKDF (reference sequence). The CDR3 runs to 19 residues. V lost 3 bases and J 0 bases, leaving 21 bases between the germline ends. The CDR3 spells CATSSYRGTSRTSNQPQHF. The CDR3 DNA follows: TGTGCCACCAGCAGTTACAGAGGGACTTCCCGGACTAGCAATCAGCCCCAGCATTTT.

The chain uses TRBV5-6 and TRBJ2-4; 7 bases fit TRBD2. The germline CDR1 and CDR2 sequences are SGHDT and YYEEEE. V trimming: 4 bases; J trimming: 8 bases; junction bases outside the gene matches: 9. This CDR3 region has 14 residues. In DNA, the CDR3 is TGTGCCAGCAGCCCTCAGTCGGGGGGTGACATTCAGTACTTC. Residues: CASSPQSGGDIQYF.

The chain employs TRBV5-6 and TRBJ2-1; D is possibly TRBD2 (5 bases). This CDR3 is 18 amino acids long. V lost 0 bases and J lost 5, with 21 bases in between. Germline CDR1 and CDR2: SGHDT and YYEEEE. The CDR3 protein is CASSLGWTSLPGNNEQFF. In DNA, the CDR3 is TGTGCCAGCAGCTTGGGTTGGACTTCACTCCCTGGCAACAATGAGCAGTTCTTC. The full variable domain, with the rest looked up from reference TRBV5-6 and TRBJ2-1, is DAGVTQSPTHLIKTRGQQVTLRCSPKSGHDTVSWYQQALGQGPQFIFQYYEEEERQRGNFPDRFSGHQFPNYSSELNVNALLLGDSALYLCASSLGWTSLPGNNEQFFGPGTRLTVL.

The chain carries TRBV13 and TRBJ2-3, with D possibly matching TRBD2 (6 bases). Germline CDR1 and CDR2: PRHDT and FYEKMQ (reference sequence). Trimming cost V 4 bases and J 2 bases, with 10 bases left between them. This CDR3 is 14 amino acids long. CDR3: CASSSGLPTDTQYF. The CDR3 DNA reads TGTGCCAGCAGCTCGGGACTGCCCACAGATACGCAGTATTTT.

The chain combines TRBV7-2 with TRBJ2-1; TRBD2 agrees at 11 bases. CDR3 length: 16 residues. Germline V CDR1 and CDR2: SGHTA, FQGNSA. V gave up 5 bases and J gave up 7 bases; unmatched junction bases: 10. Here the CDR3 DNA reads TGTGCCAGCAGCCAGGGCGGTAGCGGGGGGGAAAATGAGCAGTTCTTC. Amino acid sequence: CASSQGGSGGENEQFF.

This clone was seen a single time. V is TRBV28 and J is TRBJ2-5, with 8 bases that match TRBD1. This CDR3 contains 14 residues. Germline CDR1 and CDR2: MDHEN and SYDVKM. V trimming: 5 bases; J trimming: 4 bases; junction bases outside the gene matches: 6. This CDR3 reads CASSRLQGAETQYF. CDR3 nucleotide sequence: TGTGCCAGCAGTCGACTTCAGGGGGCAGAGACCCAGTACTTC.